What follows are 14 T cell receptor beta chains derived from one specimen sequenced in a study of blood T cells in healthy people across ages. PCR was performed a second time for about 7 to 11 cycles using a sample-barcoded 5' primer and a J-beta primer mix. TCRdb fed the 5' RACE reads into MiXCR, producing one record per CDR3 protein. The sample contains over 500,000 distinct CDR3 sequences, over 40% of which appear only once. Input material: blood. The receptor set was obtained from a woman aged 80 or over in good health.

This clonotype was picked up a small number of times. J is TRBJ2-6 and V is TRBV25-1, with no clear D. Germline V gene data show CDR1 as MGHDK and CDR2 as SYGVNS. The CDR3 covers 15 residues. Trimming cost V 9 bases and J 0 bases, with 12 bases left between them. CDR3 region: CASTVQVSGANVLTF. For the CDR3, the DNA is TGTGCCAGTACCGTACAAGTCTCTGGGGCCAACGTCCTGACTTTC.

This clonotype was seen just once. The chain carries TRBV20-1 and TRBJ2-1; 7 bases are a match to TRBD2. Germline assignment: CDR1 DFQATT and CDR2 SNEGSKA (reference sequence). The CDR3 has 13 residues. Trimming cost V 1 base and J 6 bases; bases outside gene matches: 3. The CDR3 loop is CSARAGTTNEQFF. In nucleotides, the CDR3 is TGCAGTGCTAGAGCCGGGACTACCAATGAGCAGTTCTTC.

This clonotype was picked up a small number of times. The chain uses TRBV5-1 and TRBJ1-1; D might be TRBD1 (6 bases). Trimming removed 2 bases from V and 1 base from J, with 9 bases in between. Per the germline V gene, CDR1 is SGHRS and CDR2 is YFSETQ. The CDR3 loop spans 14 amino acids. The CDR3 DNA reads TGCGCCAGCAGCTTCGGACAGCCGAACACTGAAGCTTTCTTT. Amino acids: CASSFGQPNTEAFF.

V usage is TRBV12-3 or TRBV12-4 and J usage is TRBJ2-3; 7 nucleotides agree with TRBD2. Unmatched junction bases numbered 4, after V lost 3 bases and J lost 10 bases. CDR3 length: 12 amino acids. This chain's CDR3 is CASSFSGGAQYF. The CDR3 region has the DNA TGTGCCAGCAGTTTTTCGGGGGGTGCGCAGTATTTT.

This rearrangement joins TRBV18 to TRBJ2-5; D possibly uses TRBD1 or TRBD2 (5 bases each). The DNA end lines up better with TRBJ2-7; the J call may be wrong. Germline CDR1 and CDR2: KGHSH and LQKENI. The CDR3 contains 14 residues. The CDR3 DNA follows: TGTGCCAGCTCACCCACGGTCGGGACGTTCGAGCAGTACTTC. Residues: CASSPTVGTFEQYF.

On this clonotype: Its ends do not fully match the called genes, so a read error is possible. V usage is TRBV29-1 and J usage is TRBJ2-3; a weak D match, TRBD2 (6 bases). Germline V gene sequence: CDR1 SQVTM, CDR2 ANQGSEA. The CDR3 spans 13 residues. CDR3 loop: CSVEGAGTDTQCF. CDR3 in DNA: TGCAGCGTTGAAGGTGCGGGAACAGATACGCAGTGTTTT.

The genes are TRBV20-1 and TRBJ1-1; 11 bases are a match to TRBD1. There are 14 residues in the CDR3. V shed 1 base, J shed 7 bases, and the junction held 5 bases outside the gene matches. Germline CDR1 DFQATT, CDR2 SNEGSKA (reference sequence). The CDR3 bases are TGCAGTGCTAGAGGAGGACAGGGGGCAGTTGAAGCTTTCTTT. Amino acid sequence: CSARGGQGAVEAFF.

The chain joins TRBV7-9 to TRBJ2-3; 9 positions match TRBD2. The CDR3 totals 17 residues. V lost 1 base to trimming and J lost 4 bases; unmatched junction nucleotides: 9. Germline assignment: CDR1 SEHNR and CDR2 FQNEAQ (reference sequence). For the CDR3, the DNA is TGTGCCAGCAGCTTAGGGTTGTCTAGCGGGACATCAGATACGCAGTATTTT. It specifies CASSLGLSSGTSDTQYF.

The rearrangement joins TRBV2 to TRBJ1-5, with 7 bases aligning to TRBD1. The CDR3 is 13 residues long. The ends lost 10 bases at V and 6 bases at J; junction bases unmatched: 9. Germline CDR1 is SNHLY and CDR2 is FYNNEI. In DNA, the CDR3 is TGTGCCATACGACAGGGTATAAGTCAGCCCCAGCATTTT. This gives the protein CAIRQGISQPQHF.

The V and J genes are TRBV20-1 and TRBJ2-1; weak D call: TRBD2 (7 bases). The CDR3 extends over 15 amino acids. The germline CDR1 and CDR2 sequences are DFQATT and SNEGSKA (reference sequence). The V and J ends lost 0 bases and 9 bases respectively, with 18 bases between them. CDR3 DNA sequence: TGCAGTGCTAGAGATTTCGGGGGGCAGGGAGGTGAGCAGTTCTTC. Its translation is CSARDFGGQGGEQFF.

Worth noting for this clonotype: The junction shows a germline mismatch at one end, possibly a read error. The CDR3 nucleotides are TGTGCCAGCAGCCTGAGGGAAGATGCGCAGTATTTT. It codes for CASSLREDAQYF. This rearrangement joins TRBV12-3 or TRBV12-4 to TRBJ2-3; a weak D match, TRBD2 (5 bases). The CDR3 runs 12 residues.

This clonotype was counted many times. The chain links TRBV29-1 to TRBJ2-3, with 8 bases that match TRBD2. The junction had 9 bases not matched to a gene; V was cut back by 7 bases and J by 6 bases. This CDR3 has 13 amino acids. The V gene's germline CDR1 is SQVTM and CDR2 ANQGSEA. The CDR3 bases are TGCAGCGGCCTAGCGGGCCAAGGGGATACGCAGTATTTT. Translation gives CSGLAGQGDTQYF.

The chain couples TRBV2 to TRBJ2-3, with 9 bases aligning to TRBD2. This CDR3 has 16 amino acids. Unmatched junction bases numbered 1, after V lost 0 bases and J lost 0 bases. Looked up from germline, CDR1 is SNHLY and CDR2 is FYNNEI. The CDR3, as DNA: TGTGCCAGCAGTGAAGCGACTAGCGGTAGCACAGATACGCAGTATTTT. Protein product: CASSEATSGSTDTQYF. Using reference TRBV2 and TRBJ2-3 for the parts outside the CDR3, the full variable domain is EPEVTQTPSHQVTQMGQEVILRCVPISNHLYFYWYRQILGQKVEFLVSFYNNEISEKSEIFDDQFSVERPDGSNFTLKIRSTKLEDSAMYFCASSEATSGSTDTQYFGPGTRLTVL.

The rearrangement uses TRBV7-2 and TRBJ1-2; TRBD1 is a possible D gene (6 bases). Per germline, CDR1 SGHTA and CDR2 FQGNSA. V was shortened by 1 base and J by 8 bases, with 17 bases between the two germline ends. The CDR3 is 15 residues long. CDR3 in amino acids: CASSLGVGGTGGYTF. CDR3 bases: TGTGCCAGCAGCTTAGGCGTCGGGGGCACGGGCGGCTACACCTTC. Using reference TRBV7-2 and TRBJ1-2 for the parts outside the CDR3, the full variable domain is GAGVSQSPSNKVTEKGKDVELRCDPISGHTALYWYRQSLGQGLEFLIYFQGNSAPDKSGLPSDRFSAERTGGSVSTLTIQRTQQEDSAVYLCASSLGVGGTGGYTFGSGTRLTVV.